Given below is one TCR beta chain in context. This receptor's antigen is unknown. There are no base qualities to consult, and no much larger clone falls within one base. This specimen belongs to a study of PD-L1 blockade in urothelial cancer (dated by TCRdb to 2015 to 2018). Some background on the complete study: Therapy was started in the mid-2010s for all patients, and atezolizumab 1,200 mg was administered intravenously every 3 weeks. About 90% of the roughly 29 patients were identified as males with urothelial cancer of bladder origin, and a prior smoking history was reported by 18 of 29 patients. Under 10 patients achieved durable clinical benefit and about 19 did not. Durable clinical benefit meant progression-free survival longer than 6 months, and TCR features were also tested against progression-free and overall survival. Blood samples were analyzed at two time points: 3 weeks after treatment start (second dose) and 6 weeks after treatment start. Patients had an ECOG performance status of 0 or 1 and had received between 0 and 3 prior chemotherapy regimens. Just over 28 patients had pretreatment blood TCR-seq, about 25 had at least one posttreatment blood collection, and about 25 had tumor TCR-seq. Blood samples gave median yields of approximately 130,000 T cells and over 80,000 unique TCRs, along with a median clonality of around 0.075. Pretreatment tumor samples, along with matched peripheral blood collected serially before and after atezolizumab treatment, underwent TCR sequencing. Whole exome sequencing and RNA sequencing of pretreatment tumors were performed alongside TCR sequencing in the same patients. The study, an exploratory multi-omic analysis, examined somatic, immune and clinical correlates of response to PD-L1 blockade with atezolizumab in urothelial cancer.

General conclusions and limits of the study: Among patients with durable benefit, tumor-associated TCR clones showed greater expansion in peripheral blood 3 weeks after treatment started (n ≈ 21, p = 0.022). Small sample size (n ≈ 30) and many exploratory analyses mean the results are intended to be hypothesis-generating. Improved progression-free and overall survival was associated with having pretreatment peripheral blood TCR clonality below the median.

Synthetic TCR analog templates were spiked into each PCR to estimate absolute template abundance from read counts. The immunoSEQ assay used bias-controlled V and J gene primers to amplify TCRbeta CDR3 regions from genomic DNA. Rearranged TCRbeta segments were sequenced at approximately 20X coverage. Regarding the original processing steps: Clustering was used to correct sequencing errors, and CDR3s were annotated against IMGT so that V, D and J genes could be assigned. Downstream analyses used only productive TCRbeta rearrangements, leaving out any out-of-frame or stop-codon sequences. Clonality was calculated as one minus the Shannon entropy normalized by the log of the number of unique productive sequences. Fisher's exact test with Benjamini-Hochberg correction, using a cutoff of adjusted p below 0.01, was how clones that differed between time points or between blood and tumor were identified. Entries here come from immuneACCESS through TCRdb and include only in-frame sequences with V and J called. Some clones fail to appear in such tables; in the studies checked, an unresolved V gene covers under half of the shortfall, and the cause of the remainder is unknown. V and J calls and clone size are as listed in that table; D and trimming were resolved from the DNA. Counted in this sample were about 50,000 clones; about 86% of them appeared once. About 3% of the sample goes to the ten largest clones.

V has 6 bases trimmed and J has 4 bases trimmed; junction bases matching no gene number 13. The CDR3 sequence holds 16 residues, the cysteine and phenylalanine included. Only the CDR3 DNA stays, 48 bases, in frame from base 1. Based on the germline V gene, the CDR1 and CDR2 sequences are SGHRS and YFSETQ. The time point label, as the study defines it: pretreatment peripheral blood. The cohort comprised 25 to 35 patients with locally advanced or metastatic urothelial carcinoma treated at Memorial Sloan Kettering on a trial protocol. Peripheral blood mononuclear cells were collected pretreatment and during treatment, with between 1 and 8 total time points obtained per patient. The Qiagen DNeasy Blood extraction kit was used to purify genomic DNA from total PBMCs and tumor samples. Collected pretreatment and during treatment, PBMCs were isolated and stored as previously described.

The chain was built from TRBV5-1 and TRBJ1-1; TRBD1 agrees with 9 junctional bases. Specimen: PBMCs, collected around atezolizumab (anti-PD-L1) treatment. This sequence originates from a man aged 70-80 years with urothelial cancer. This receptor has the CDR3 CASTPGQGTGATEAFF. The nucleotide sequence is given as TGCGCCAGCACCCCGGGACAGGGAACGGGGGCCACTGAAGCTTTCTTT.